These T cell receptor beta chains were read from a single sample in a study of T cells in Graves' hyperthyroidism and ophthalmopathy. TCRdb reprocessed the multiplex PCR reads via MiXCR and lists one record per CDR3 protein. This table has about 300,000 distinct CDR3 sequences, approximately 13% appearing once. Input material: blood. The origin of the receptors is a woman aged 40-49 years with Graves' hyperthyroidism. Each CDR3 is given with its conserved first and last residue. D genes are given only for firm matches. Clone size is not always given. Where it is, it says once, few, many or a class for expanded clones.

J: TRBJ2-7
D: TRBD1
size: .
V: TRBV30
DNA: TGTGCCTGGACCGGACAGGGGGCCTCCTACGAGCAGTACTTC
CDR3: CAWTGQGASYEQYF

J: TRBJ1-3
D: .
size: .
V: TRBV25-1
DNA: TGTGCCAGCAGTCAGCCGCCAAGAAACACCATATATTTT
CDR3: CASSQPPRNTIYF

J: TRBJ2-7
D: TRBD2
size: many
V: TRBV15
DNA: TGTGCCACCAGCAGCGGTTTAGCGGGGGCCTACGAGCAGTACTTC
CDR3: CATSSGLAGAYEQYF

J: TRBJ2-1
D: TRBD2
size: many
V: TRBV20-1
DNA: TGCAGTGTTAGCGGGAACTACAATGAGCAGTTCTTC
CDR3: CSVSGNYNEQFF

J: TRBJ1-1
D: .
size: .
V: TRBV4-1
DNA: TGCGCCAGCAGCCGGTGGGGAAGGGACACTGAAGCTTTCTTT
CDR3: CASSRWGRDTEAFF

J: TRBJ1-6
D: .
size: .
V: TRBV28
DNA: TGTGCCAGCAGTTTATCCTTCTTGCATTCACCCCTCCACTTT
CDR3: CASSLSFLHSPLHF

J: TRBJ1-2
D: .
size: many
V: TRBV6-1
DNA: TGTGCCAGCAGTGAAGCCACCTATGGCTACACCTTC
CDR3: CASSEATYGYTF

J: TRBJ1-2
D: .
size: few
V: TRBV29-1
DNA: TGCAGCGTTGAAGATCAGACTAACTATGGCTACACCTTC
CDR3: CSVEDQTNYGYTF

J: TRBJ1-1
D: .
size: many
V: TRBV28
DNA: TGTGCCAGCAGTTTGGGGGGGGAGAACACTGAAGCTTTCTTT
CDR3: CASSLGGENTEAFF

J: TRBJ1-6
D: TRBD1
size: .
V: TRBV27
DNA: TGTGCCAGCAGCCTACGCGGACAGGGTGGAAGTTCACCCCTCCACTTT
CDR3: CASSLRGQGGSSPLHF

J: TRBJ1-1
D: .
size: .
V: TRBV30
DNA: TGTGCCTGGAGTGACACAGTAAACACTGAAGCTTTCTTT
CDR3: CAWSDTVNTEAFF

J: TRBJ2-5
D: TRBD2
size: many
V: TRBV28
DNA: TGTGCCAGCAGTGCGGGGACTAGCGGGAGGGGATGGACCCAAGAGACCCAGTACTTC
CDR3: CASSAGTSGRGWTQETQYF

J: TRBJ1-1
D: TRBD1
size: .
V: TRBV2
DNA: TGTGCCAGCAGAGGACAGGGTGAACTAACTTTCTTT
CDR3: CASRGQGELTFF

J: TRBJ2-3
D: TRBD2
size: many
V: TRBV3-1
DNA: TGTGCCAGCAGCCAAGAGGGGACTAGCACAGGCACAGATACGCAGTATTTT
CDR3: CASSQEGTSTGTDTQYF

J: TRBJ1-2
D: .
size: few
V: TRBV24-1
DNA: TGTGCCACCAGTGACCGTAGCACTGGCTACACCTTC
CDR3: CATSDRSTGYTF

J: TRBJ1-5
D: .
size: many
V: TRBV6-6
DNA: TGTGCCAGCAGTTACTCGATTCCCGAAATCGGTAATCAGCCCCAGCATTTT
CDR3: CASSYSIPEIGNQPQHF

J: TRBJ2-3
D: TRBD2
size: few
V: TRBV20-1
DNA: TGCAGTGCTAGGGGGCGACTAGCGGGCAAAACTAGCACAGATACGCAGTATTTT
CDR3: CSARGRLAGKTSTDTQYF

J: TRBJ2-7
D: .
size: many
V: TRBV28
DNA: TGTCCCAGCAGACGTAGGGGACGCTACGAGCAGTACTTC
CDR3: CPSRRRGRYEQYF

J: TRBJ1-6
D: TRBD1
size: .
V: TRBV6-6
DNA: TGTGCCAGCAGTTACCTTCCCCGACCCGACAGGGCTTCACCCCTCCACTTT
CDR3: CASSYLPRPDRASPLHF

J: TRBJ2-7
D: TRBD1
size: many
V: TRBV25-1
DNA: TGTGCCAGCAGGCCCGGTCCGGGACAGGACGATTATGAGCAGTACTTC
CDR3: CASRPGPGQDDYEQYF

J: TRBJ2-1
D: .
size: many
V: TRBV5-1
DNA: TGCGCCAGCAGCTTGGGGGAGTCCAATGAGCAGTTCTTC
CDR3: CASSLGESNEQFF

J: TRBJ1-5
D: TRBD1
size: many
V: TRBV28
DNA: TGTGCCAGCAGTGGGGACAGGGGGCGGTCACAGCCCCAGCATTTT
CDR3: CASSGDRGRSQPQHF

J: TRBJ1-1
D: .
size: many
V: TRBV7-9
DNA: TGTGCCAGCAGCTTCCCGAACACTGAAGCTTTCTTT
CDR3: CASSFPNTEAFF

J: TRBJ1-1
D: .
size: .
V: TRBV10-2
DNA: TGCGCCAGCAGTGAGTCGACCATGGGGACTGAAGCTTTCTTT
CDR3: CASSESTMGTEAFF

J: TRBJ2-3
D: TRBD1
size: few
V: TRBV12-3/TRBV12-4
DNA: TGTGCCAGCATTGGACAGGGCGCAGATACGCAGTATTTT
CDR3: CASIGQGADTQYF

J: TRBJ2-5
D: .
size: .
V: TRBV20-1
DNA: TGCAGTGCTAGTACCTTGGGGGAGACCCAGTACTTC
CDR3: CSASTLGETQYF

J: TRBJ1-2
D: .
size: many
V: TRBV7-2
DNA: TGTGCCAGCAGCCGACGGCTGTCCCCACCTAACTATGGCTACACCTTC
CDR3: CASSRRLSPPNYGYTF

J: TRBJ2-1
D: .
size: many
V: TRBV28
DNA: TGTGCCAATCAGGTCGGCGGAGAGCAGTTCTTC
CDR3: CANQVGGEQFF

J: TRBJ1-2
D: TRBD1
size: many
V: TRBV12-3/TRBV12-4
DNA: TGTGCCACCCAGGGAGGGGGCAGGGGATCCCTCATTTATGGCTACACCTTC
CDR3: CATQGGGRGSLIYGYTF

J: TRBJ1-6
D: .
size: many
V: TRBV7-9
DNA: TGTGCCAGCAGCTGGGGTCGGGCCAATTCACCCCTCCACTTT
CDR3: CASSWGRANSPLHF

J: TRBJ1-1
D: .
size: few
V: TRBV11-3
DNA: TGTGCCAGCAGCCGGGGGGGACCCACTGAAGCTTTCTTT
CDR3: CASSRGGPTEAFF

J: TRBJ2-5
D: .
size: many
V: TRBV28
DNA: TGTGCCAGCAGCAACAGGGTAGACGAGACCCAGTACTTC
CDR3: CASSNRVDETQYF

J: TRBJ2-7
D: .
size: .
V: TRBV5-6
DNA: TGTGCCAGCAGCTTGGAGGGAGATTACGAGCAGTACTTC
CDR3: CASSLEGDYEQYF

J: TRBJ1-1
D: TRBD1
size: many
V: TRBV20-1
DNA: TGCAGTGCTAGAGGCCAAGCAGGGGGCGGGATGAACACTGAAGCTTTCTTT
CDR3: CSARGQAGGGMNTEAFF

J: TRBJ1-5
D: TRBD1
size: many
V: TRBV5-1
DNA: TGCGCCAGCAGCCTACAGGGGGCCTTCAATCAGCCCCAGCATTTT
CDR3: CASSLQGAFNQPQHF

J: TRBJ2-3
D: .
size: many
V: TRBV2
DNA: TGTGCCAGCAGCCGTGGAAATTCCCCCGCAGATACGCAGTATTTT
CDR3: CASSRGNSPADTQYF

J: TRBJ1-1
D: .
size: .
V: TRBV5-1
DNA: TGCGCCAGCAGCTTGGAGATTAACACTGAAGCTTTCTTT
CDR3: CASSLEINTEAFF

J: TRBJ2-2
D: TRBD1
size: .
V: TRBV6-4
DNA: TGTGCCAGCAGTGAATCGGACAGGGGTTCCGGGGAGCTGTTTTTT
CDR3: CASSESDRGSGELFF

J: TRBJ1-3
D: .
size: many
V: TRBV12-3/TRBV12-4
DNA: TGTGCCAGCAGTTTGGAGAGCTCTGGAAACACCATATATTTT
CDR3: CASSLESSGNTIYF

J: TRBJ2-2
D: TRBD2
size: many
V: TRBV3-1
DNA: TGTGCCAGCAGCCAAGCCCCTCCGGGATCTAGCGGGGAGCGGGATTTT
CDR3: CASSQAPPGSSGERDF

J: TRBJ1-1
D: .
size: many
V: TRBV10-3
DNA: TGTGCCATCAGATCCGGGCACACTGAAGCTTTCTTT
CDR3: CAIRSGHTEAFF

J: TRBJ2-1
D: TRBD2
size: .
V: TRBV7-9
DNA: TGTGCCAGCAGCTTCCCCCGGGACAGCTCGACTAGCGGGAGGGTTAGCTCCTACAATGAGCAGTTCTTC
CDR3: CASSFPRDSSTSGRVSSYNEQFF

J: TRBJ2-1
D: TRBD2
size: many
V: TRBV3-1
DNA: TGTGCCAGCAGCCTAGGAGGGGAGGGACACAATGAGCAGTTCTTC
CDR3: CASSLGGEGHNEQFF

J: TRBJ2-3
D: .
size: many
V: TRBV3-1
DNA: TGTGCCAGCAGCCATCAGCGCGGGATCTCAGATACGCAGTATTTT
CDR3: CASSHQRGISDTQYF

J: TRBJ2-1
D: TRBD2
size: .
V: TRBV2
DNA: TGTGCCAGCAAGGGGACTAGCGGGGGCTCCTACAATGAGCAGTTCTTC
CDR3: CASKGTSGGSYNEQFF